The 9 T cell receptor beta chains given below trace back to one sample, sequenced in a study of blood T cell repertoires in COVID-19. Assay: immunoSEQ multiplex PCR; the TCRdb copy retains only in-frame clones and omits some. The sample yields approximately 150,000 clones, roughly four fifths seen once. The sequenced sample consisted of peripheral blood. The receptors here all came from a woman aged 80 or older with acute or convalescent COVID-19.

The chain links TRBV5-5 to TRBJ2-1; TRBD2 matches at 7 bases. The trim removed 0 bases at V and 7 bases at J, leaving 1 base unmatched. CDR3 size: 13 residues. CDR1 is SGHKS, CDR2 YYEKEE, per germline (reference sequence). CDR3 DNA: TGTGCCAGCAGCTTGGGGACTAGAAATGAGCAGTTCTTC. This encodes CASSLGTRNEQFF.

This clone occurred once. The V gene is TRBV5-1, the J gene TRBJ1-1; TRBD1 is a possible D gene (5 bases). This CDR3 is 13 amino acids long. The V gene lost 3 bases and the J gene lost 5 bases, with 11 bases spanning the gap. Germline CDR1 SGHRS, CDR2 YFSETQ. The DNA of the CDR3 is TGCGCCAGCAGCTGGGGGGGTTCGACTGAAGCTTTCTTT. Translation: CASSWGGSTEAFF.

The chain combines TRBV7-8 with TRBJ2-7; the D gene is possibly TRBD2 (6 bases). Germline V gene lookup returns CDR1 SGHVS and CDR2 FQNEAQ. Trimming pared 3 bases from V and 0 bases from J, leaving 12 bases between. The CDR3 is 15 amino acids. The CDR3 spells CASSLGLAPSYEQYF. In DNA form, the CDR3 reads TGTGCCAGCAGCTTGGGACTGGCTCCCTCCTACGAGCAGTACTTC. Filled out from reference TRBV7-8 and TRBJ2-7, the complete variable domain reads GAGVSQSPRYKVAKRGQDVALRCDPISGHVSLFWYQQALGQGPEFLTYFQNEAQLDKSGLPSDRFFAERPEGSVSTLKIQRTQQEDSAVYLCASSLGLAPSYEQYFGPGTRLTVT.

This chain links TRBV11-3 with TRBJ2-7; 8 bases align to TRBD2. This CDR3 contains 16 residues. V lost 4 bases, J lost 4 bases, and 12 bases stayed unmatched. CDR1 SGHNT and CDR2 YENEEA come from the germline V gene. The CDR3 reads CASSSRGGWIFYEQYF. The CDR3 DNA reads TGTGCCAGCAGCTCACGGGGGGGTTGGATATTTTACGAGCAGTACTTC.

The chain couples TRBV18 to TRBJ1-3; TRBD1 matches 10 bases. Trimming cost V 1 base and J 4 bases; bases outside gene matches: 4. Germline values: CDR1 KGHSH, CDR2 LQKENI. The length of the CDR3 is 16 residues. The CDR3 protein is CASSPLDRGLGNTIYF. CDR3 DNA sequence: TGTGCCAGCTCACCACTTGACAGGGGGCTCGGAAACACCATATATTTT.

The chain uses TRBV5-4 and TRBJ1-6; D call uncertain. Deletions cut 0 bases from V and 10 bases from J, with 14 bases between. The CDR3 is made up of 15 amino acids. Per germline, CDR1 SGHNT and CDR2 YYREEE (reference sequence). DNA for the CDR3: TGTGCCAGCAGCTTGGGGGGAGGCGCAAAATCACCCCTCCACTTT. Residues: CASSLGGGAKSPLHF.

V usage is TRBV25-1 and J usage is TRBJ2-2; 7 positions match TRBD1. V was pared by 5 bases and J by 5 bases, with 5 bases of the junction left unmatched. Germline CDR1 MGHDK, CDR2 SYGVNS. The CDR3 runs to 14 residues. The CDR3 nucleotides read TGTGCCAGCAGTAGACAGGGTGGAACCGGGGAGCTGTTTTTT. Translating gives CASSRQGGTGELFF. The full variable domain, completed using reference TRBV25-1 and TRBJ2-2, is EADIYQTPRYLVIGTGKKITLECSQTMGHDKMYWYQQDPGMELHLIHYSYGVNSTEKGDLSSESTVSRIRTEHFPLTLESARPSHTSQYLCASSRQGGTGELFFGEGSRLTVL.

The rearrangement uses TRBV7-9 and TRBJ2-3; TRBD2 matches 9 bases. After removal of 3 bases from V and 4 bases from J, the junction contained 5 bases not matched to a gene. The CDR3 consists of 15 residues. Germline CDR1 and CDR2: SEHNR and FQNEAQ (reference sequence). The CDR3 DNA reads as TGTGCCAGCAGCTTGTGGCGGGAGGGCGCAGATACGCAGTATTTT. It specifies CASSLWREGADTQYF.

This chain connects TRBV19 to TRBJ2-1; a weak D match, TRBD2 (5 bases). The V end was cut by 2 bases, the J end by 2 bases, with 13 bases between. CDR3 size: 16 residues. CDR1 and CDR2 (germline): LNHDA, SQIVND (reference sequence). The CDR3 reads CASSIRGSGAYNEQFF. In DNA, the CDR3 is TGTGCCAGTAGTATACGTGGGAGTGGGGCCTACAATGAGCAGTTCTTC.